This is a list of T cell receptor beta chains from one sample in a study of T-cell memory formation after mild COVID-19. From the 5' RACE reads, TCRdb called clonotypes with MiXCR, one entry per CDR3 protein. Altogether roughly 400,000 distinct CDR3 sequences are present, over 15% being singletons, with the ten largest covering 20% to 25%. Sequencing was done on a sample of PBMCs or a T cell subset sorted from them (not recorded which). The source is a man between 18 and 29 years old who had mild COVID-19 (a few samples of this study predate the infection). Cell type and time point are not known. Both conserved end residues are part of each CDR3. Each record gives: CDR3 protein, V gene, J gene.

CDR3: CASSQGTRVGYEQYF
V: TRBV4-3
J: TRBJ2-7

CDR3: CASSPPDRVTEAFF
V: TRBV7-9
J: TRBJ1-1

CDR3: CASSQGTGTGGETQYF
V: TRBV14
J: TRBJ2-5

CDR3: CASSDPGGSSYNEQFF
V: TRBV2
J: TRBJ2-1

CDR3: CASSSLGGIGNQPQHF
V: TRBV7-9
J: TRBJ1-5

CDR3: CASSTVPYNEQFF
V: TRBV4-1
J: TRBJ2-1

CDR3: CASKDPDTEAFF
V: TRBV6-2/TRBV6-3
J: TRBJ1-1

CDR3: CSATIGAGERNEQFF
V: TRBV20-1
J: TRBJ2-1

CDR3: CASSQKTPTGTGTGELFF
V: TRBV3-1
J: TRBJ2-2

CDR3: CASSTGGYPYEQYF
V: TRBV12-3/TRBV12-4
J: TRBJ2-7

CDR3: CASSIPGTGVGGYTF
V: TRBV18
J: TRBJ1-2

CDR3: CASSRTGTTQPQHF
V: TRBV6-2/TRBV6-3
J: TRBJ1-5

CDR3: CASSPTRDSTTYNEQFF
V: TRBV7-6
J: TRBJ2-1